The entry below gives a single TCR beta chain sequence along with its context. Its specificity is unknown. These data originate in a study of T cells in localized non-small cell lung cancer. The assay was immunoSEQ multiplex PCR, and TCRdb's table has in-frame clones only and misses some. Here the sample spans about 36,000 clones, around 88% being singletons. Whole-study results and caveats: A median of around 60 of the top 100 tumor clones appeared in adjacent lung, which was paired and uninvolved.

V was clipped by 1 base and J by 5 bases; unmatched bases: 4. The CDR3 consists of 14 residues. Per the germline V gene, CDR1 is SGHTA and CDR2 is FQGTGA. The chain employs TRBV7-3 and TRBJ2-5, with 7 bases that match TRBD1. The sample in question was peripheral blood, obtained before any cancer treatment. This receptor was obtained from a woman aged 40 to 75 with stage I lung adenocarcinoma. This CDR3 is CASSLNRGEETQYF. The CDR3 DNA sequence: TGTGCCAGCAGCTTAAACAGGGGAGAGGAGACCCAGTACTTC.